Below are 4 T cell receptor beta chains sequenced from a single sample in a study of T cell clones after liver transplantation. TCRdb's table, derived via immunoSEQ multiplex PCR, lists solely in-frame clones and lacks some. The table lists 20,000 to 30,000 clones, about three quarters of them singletons. The sample here was CD4+ T cells from blood, taken before liver transplant. Source of these receptors: a human donor who received a liver transplant.

This clone was observed a handful of times. This chain joins TRBV4-1 and TRBJ2-3; 9 nucleotides agree with TRBD1. Looked up from germline, CDR1 is MGHRA and CDR2 is YSYEKL. This CDR3 is 15 amino acids long. Trimming cost V 4 bases and J 4 bases; bases outside gene matches: 6. The CDR3 protein is CASSLGDREADTQYF. The CDR3 bases are TGCGCCAGCAGCCTAGGGGACAGGGAGGCAGATACGCAGTATTTT.

The chain joins TRBV5-6 to TRBJ2-7; no definite D call. The germline V gene has CDR1 SGHDT and CDR2 YYEEEE. The CDR3 extends over 14 amino acids. V was pared by 2 bases and J by 1 base, with 10 bases between. The CDR3 DNA is TGTGCCAGCAGCTTATACGATAAGTCCTACGAGCAGTACGTC. Translation: CASSLYDKSYEQYV.

This clone has only one observation. The chain joins TRBV10-3 to TRBJ2-3; the match to TRBD1 covers 8 bases. This CDR3 is built from 13 residues. Trimming took 9 bases from V and 3 from J; bases not matched to a gene: 5. The V gene's germline CDR1 is ENHRY and CDR2 SYGVKD. CDR3 loop: CAIRTGQTDTQYF. The CDR3 DNA follows: TGTGCCATACGGACAGGGCAGACAGATACGCAGTATTTT.

The rearrangement links TRBV21-1 to TRBJ1-2. TRBV21-1 is tagged as a pseudogene. CDR3 length: 16 residues. The CDR3 spells CASSKDCRPANYGYTF. In DNA, the CDR3 is TGTGCCAGCAGCAAAGATTGCCGACCAGCTAACTATGGCTACACCTTC.